This TCR beta chain was sequenced during a study of blood T cells in healthy people across ages. The CDR3 totals 14 residues. J was trimmed by 1 base and V by 4 bases; bases with no gene match: 6. Germline V lookup: CDR1 SQVTM, CDR2 ANQGSEA. Sample-barcoded 5' priming and a J-beta primer mix drove a second PCR of 7 to 11 cycles. TCRdb redid the calling of the 5' RACE reads with MiXCR, one entry per CDR3 protein. The table includes hundreds of thousands of distinct CDR3 sequences, around 32% detected once. The clonotype originates from a woman of 80 years or more in good health. J is TRBJ2-5 and V is TRBV29-1, with 7 bases that match TRBD2. Source material: blood. The CDR3 loop reads CSVGGGLRQETQYF. In nucleotides, the CDR3 is TGCAGCGTTGGGGGGGGACTTCGCCAAGAGACCCAGTACTTC.